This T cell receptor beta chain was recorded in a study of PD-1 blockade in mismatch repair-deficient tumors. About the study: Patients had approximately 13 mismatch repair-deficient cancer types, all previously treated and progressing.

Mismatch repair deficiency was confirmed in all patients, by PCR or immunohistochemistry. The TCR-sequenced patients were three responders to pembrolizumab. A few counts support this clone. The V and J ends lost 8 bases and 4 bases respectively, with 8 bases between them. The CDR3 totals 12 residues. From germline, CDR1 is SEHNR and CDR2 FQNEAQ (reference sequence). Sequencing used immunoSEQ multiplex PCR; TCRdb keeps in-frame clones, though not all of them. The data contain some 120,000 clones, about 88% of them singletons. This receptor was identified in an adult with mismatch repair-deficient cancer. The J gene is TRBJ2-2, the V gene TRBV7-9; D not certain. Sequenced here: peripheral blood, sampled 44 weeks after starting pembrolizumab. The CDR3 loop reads CASSFTTGELFF. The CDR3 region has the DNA TGTGCCAGCTCCTTTACCACCGGGGAGCTGTTTTTT.